The 14 T cell receptor beta chains reported below all come from one sample, sequenced in a study of T-cell reconstitution after alpha-beta-depleted transplantation in children. Unique molecular identifiers were built into the TCRbeta library. TCRdb reprocessed the PCR reads via MiXCR and lists one record per CDR3 protein. The table includes 500,000 to 750,000 distinct CDR3 sequences, over 10% detected once. Sequences were derived from PBMCs, mostly from graft donor cells, sampled 360 days after TCRalphabeta/CD19-depleted stem cell transplant. These receptors originate from a male patient aged 5 to 17 who had a stem cell transplant for acute myeloid leukemia, so the T cells may come from the graft donor.

The chain carries TRBV14 and TRBJ2-3, with 7 bases lining up with TRBD2. Germline loops: CDR1 SGHDN, CDR2 FVKESK. Trimming cost V 1 base and J 2 bases; bases outside gene matches: 3. This CDR3 is 15 amino acids long. The CDR3 is CASSQGEGHTDTQYF. CDR3 nucleotides: TGTGCCAGCAGCCAAGGGGAGGGGCACACAGATACGCAGTATTTT.

The V and J genes are TRBV28 and TRBJ2-5; 8 bases agree with TRBD1. J was trimmed by 2 bases and V by 6 bases; bases with no gene match: 14. The germline gives CDR1 MDHEN, CDR2 SYDVKM. The CDR3 length is 17 residues. CDR3 in amino acids: CASRGGFFRGRQETQYF. CDR3 nucleotide sequence: TGTGCCAGCAGGGGGGGATTCTTCAGGGGGCGTCAAGAGACCCAGTACTTC.

The V call is TRBV28, the J call TRBJ2-1; TRBD2 matches 14 bases. Looked up from germline, CDR1 is MDHEN and CDR2 is SYDVKM. J gave up 9 bases and V 3 bases, and 4 bases lay outside the gene matches. The CDR3 extends over 15 amino acids. CDR3 in DNA: TGTGCCAGCAGTTTGGGACTAGCGGGAGAGTTTGAGCAGTTCTTC. Translation: CASSLGLAGEFEQFF.

The chain employs TRBV11-2 and TRBJ2-3; D gene uncertain. V lost 3 bases and J 4 bases, leaving 11 bases between the germline ends. CDR1 and CDR2 from the germline V gene are SGHAT and FQNNGV. The CDR3 covers 14 residues. CDR3 loop: CASSFPQPPDTQYF. The CDR3, as DNA: TGTGCCAGCAGCTTTCCCCAACCTCCAGATACGCAGTATTTT.

Many counts were recorded for this clonotype. CDR3 loop: CSGRIRRLAGGPQDTQYF. The CDR3 region has the DNA TGCAGTGGGAGGATCCGGCGACTAGCGGGAGGGCCTCAAGATACGCAGTATTTT. This sequence joins TRBV29-1 and TRBJ2-3; 14 positions match TRBD2. In germline, CDR1 is SQVTM, CDR2 ANQGSEA. The CDR3 has 18 amino acids.

A few counts support this clonotype. The chain has TRBV5-1 and TRBJ1-4; 8 nucleotides match TRBD1. The trim removed 4 bases at V and 7 bases at J, leaving 3 bases unmatched. This CDR3 has 13 amino acids. The germline gives CDR1 SGHRS, CDR2 YFSETQ. CDR3 nucleotides: TGCGCCAGCAGCAAAGACAGGGGTGAAAAACTGTTTTTT. Protein: CASSKDRGEKLFF.

The chain has TRBV30 and TRBJ2-1, with D possibly called TRBD1 or TRBD2 (6 bases each). The CDR3 has 15 residues. Germline-derived CDR1 and CDR2 are GTSNPN and SVGIG (reference sequence). V was clipped by 0 bases and J by 0 bases, with 9 bases between them. CDR3: CAWSVRGPSYNEQFF. The CDR3 nucleotides are TGTGCCTGGAGTGTACGGGGGCCCTCCTACAATGAGCAGTTCTTC.

The chain has TRBV12-5 and TRBJ2-5, with TRBD1 matching over 8 bases. The CDR3 is 16 residues long. Trimming at V came to 4 bases and at J to 2 bases, leaving 9 bases not matched to a gene. CDR1 is LGHNT and CDR2 is FRNRAP in the germline V gene. CDR3 DNA sequence: TGTGCTAGTGGTTCCCAGATACAGGGGGGACAAGAGACCCAGTACTTC. Translated, it gives CASGSQIQGGQETQYF. The full variable domain, completed using reference TRBV12-5 and TRBJ2-5, is DARVTQTPRHKVTEMGQEVTMRCQPILGHNTVFWYRQTMMQGLELLAYFRNRAPLDDSGMPKDRFSAEMPDATLATLKIQPSEPRDSAVYFCASGSQIQGGQETQYFGPGTRLLVL.

The chain uses TRBV12-3 or TRBV12-4 and TRBJ1-6, with D hard to call. The ends were cut back, 8 bases at V and 4 bases at J, with 9 bases in the middle. This CDR3 comprises 13 residues. This CDR3 reads CASQFSYNSPLHF. Written as DNA, the CDR3 is TGTGCCAGCCAGTTCAGTTATAATTCACCCCTCCACTTT.

This clonotype showed up many times. The gene calls are TRBV29-1 and TRBJ1-3, with D possibly being TRBD1 (5 bases). Germline V CDR1 and CDR2: SQVTM, ANQGSEA. Trimming cost V 2 bases and J 2 bases, with 13 bases left between them. The CDR3 has 15 residues. CDR3 region: CSVEIGQGAGNTIYF. Here the CDR3 DNA reads TGCAGCGTTGAAATAGGGCAGGGTGCTGGAAACACCATATATTTT.

This clonotype showed up just a few times. The chain links TRBV30 to TRBJ2-3; no clear D gene. The V gene lost 3 bases and the J gene lost 2 bases, with 18 bases spanning the gap. Per the germline V gene, CDR1 is GTSNPN and CDR2 is SVGIG (reference sequence). This CDR3 contains 16 residues. The CDR3, as DNA: TGTGCCTGGAGCCACCCTCGGGTCCCCCCCACAGATACGCAGTATTTT. Translating it yields CAWSHPRVPPTDTQYF.

The chain links TRBV5-5 to TRBJ2-2; D perhaps matches TRBD1 (5 bases). CDR1 SGHKS and CDR2 YYEKEE come from the germline V gene (reference sequence). The V gene lost 2 bases and the J gene lost 7 bases, with 12 bases spanning the gap. This CDR3 is built from 14 residues. CDR3 sequence: CASSLIQVYGELFF. In nucleotides, the CDR3 is TGTGCCAGCAGCTTAATACAGGTGTACGGGGAGCTGTTTTTT. Filled out from reference TRBV5-5 and TRBJ2-2, the complete variable domain reads DAGVTQSPTHLIKTRGQQVTLRCSPISGHKSVSWYQQVLGQGPQFIFQYYEKEERGRGNFPDRFSARQFPNYSSELNVNALLLGDSALYLCASSLIQVYGELFFGEGSRLTVL.

In its sample, this clonotype was seen many times. The chain couples TRBV20-1 to TRBJ2-3; tentatively, D is TRBD2 (6 bases). The CDR3 sequence is 16 residues long. Germline V lookup: CDR1 DFQATT, CDR2 SNEGSKA (reference sequence). The V gene lost 8 bases and the J gene lost 2 bases, with 23 bases spanning the gap. The CDR3 DNA follows: TGCAGTCCCCCTTTAGCGGTTGGCCTTTTCACAGATACGCAGTATTTT. Protein sequence: CSPPLAVGLFTDTQYF.

This chain joins TRBV4-3 and TRBJ2-5, with D perhaps matching TRBD1 or TRBD2 (5 bases each). CDR3 size: 13 residues. V lost 5 bases and J 3 bases, leaving 10 bases between the germline ends. Germline V gives CDR1 LGHNA, CDR2 YSLEER. The DNA for the CDR3 is TGCGCCAGCAGCGGGGGACGGAAAGAGACCCAGTACTTC. This encodes CASSGGRKETQYF.